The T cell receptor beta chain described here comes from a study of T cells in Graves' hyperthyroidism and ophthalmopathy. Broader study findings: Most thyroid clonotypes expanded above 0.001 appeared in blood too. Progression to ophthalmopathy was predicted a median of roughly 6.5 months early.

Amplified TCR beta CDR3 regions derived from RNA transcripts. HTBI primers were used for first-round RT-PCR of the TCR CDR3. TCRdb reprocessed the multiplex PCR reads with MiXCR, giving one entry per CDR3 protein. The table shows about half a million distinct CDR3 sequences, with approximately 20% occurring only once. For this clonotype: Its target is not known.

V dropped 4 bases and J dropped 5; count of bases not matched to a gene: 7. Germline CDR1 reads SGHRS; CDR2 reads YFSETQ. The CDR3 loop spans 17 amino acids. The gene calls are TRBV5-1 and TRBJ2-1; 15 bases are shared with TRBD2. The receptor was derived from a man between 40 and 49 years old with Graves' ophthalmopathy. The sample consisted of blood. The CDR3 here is CASSAGTSGGTDNEQFF. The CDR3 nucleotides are TGCGCCAGCAGCGCCGGGACTAGCGGGGGGACCGACAATGAGCAGTTCTTC.